Below are 18 T cell receptor beta chains sequenced from a single sample in a study of blood T cell repertoires in COVID-19. Libraries were prepared by immunoSEQ multiplex PCR; TCRdb keeps only in-frame clonotypes and omits some of them. The sample gives under 55,000 clones, approximately 82% of which show up once; about 5% is in the top ten. Sequenced input: PBMCs or T cells enriched from blood (not recorded which). These receptor sequences come from a woman between 45 and 60 years old with acute COVID-19.

The chain carries TRBV18 and TRBJ1-4, with D perhaps TRBD1 (5 bases). The CDR3 runs 15 residues. The germline CDR1 and CDR2 sequences are KGHSH and LQKENI. Trimming stripped 3 bases from V and 0 bases from J, with 8 bases between. The CDR3 spells CASSPAGATNEKLFF. In DNA, the CDR3 is TGTGCCAGCTCACCGGCGGGGGCAACTAATGAAAAACTGTTTTTT. Full variable domain (remainder filled in from reference TRBV18 and TRBJ1-4): NAGVMQNPRHLVRRRGQEARLRCSPMKGHSHVYWYRQLPEEGLKFMVYLQKENIIDESGMPKERFSAEFPKEGPSILRIQQVVRGDSAAYFCASSPAGATNEKLFFGSGTQLSVL.

The chain joins TRBV19 to TRBJ1-5, with 7 bases matching TRBD1. Germline V lookup: CDR1 LNHDA, CDR2 SQIVND (reference sequence). The CDR3 is 17 residues long. V gave up 2 bases and J gave up 2 bases; unmatched junction bases: 9. CDR3 DNA sequence: TGTGCCAGTAGTATAAGGGGGCCCCATTATGGCAATCAGCCCCAGCATTTT. It is translated as CASSIRGPHYGNQPQHF.

This chain joins TRBV15 and TRBJ2-5; a possible D gene is TRBD2 (5 bases). V gave up 2 bases and J gave up 5 bases, with 18 bases separating them. Germline assignment: CDR1 LNHNV and CDR2 YYDKDF (reference sequence). The CDR3 sequence is 16 residues long. The CDR3 DNA is TGTGCCACCAGCAGAACTCCGGGCCCGCCGGGGGAGACCCAGTACTTC. Translating it yields CATSRTPGPPGETQYF.

This chain links TRBV7-2 with TRBJ2-1; TRBD2 agrees at 10 bases. The ends lost 1 base at V and 4 bases at J; junction bases unmatched: 1. CDR1 and CDR2 (germline): SGHTA, FQGNSA. CDR3 length: 15 amino acids. For the CDR3, the DNA is TGTGCCAGCAGCTTAGATAGCGGGGGGTACAATGAGCAGTTCTTC. Translated, it gives CASSLDSGGYNEQFF.

The chain has TRBV19 and TRBJ2-3, with a tentative D call TRBD1 (5 bases). Germline CDR1 and CDR2: LNHDA and SQIVND (reference sequence). This CDR3 has 14 amino acids. Trimming removed 7 bases from V and 1 base from J, with 12 bases in between. The CDR3 region has the DNA TGTGCCAGTACCTCCCCGACAGGCACAGATACGCAGTATTTT. It yields the protein CASTSPTGTDTQYF.

This clone was seen a few times. The genes are TRBV28 and TRBJ1-1; D is ambiguous. Trimming took 2 bases from V and 1 from J, leaving 5 bases between them. CDR1 and CDR2 from the germline V gene are MDHEN and SYDVKM. CDR3 length equals 13 residues. CDR3 sequence: CASSLTRNTEAFF. CDR3 nucleotides: TGTGCCAGCAGTTTAACACGGAACACTGAAGCTTTCTTT.

This clone was picked up a small number of times. CDR3 nucleotide sequence: TGCGCCAGCAGCTTGGATGCAGGGGACACCGGGGAGCTGTTTTTT. It specifies CASSLDAGDTGELFF. The chain combines TRBV5-1 with TRBJ2-2, with a weak D call TRBD1 (6 bases). V was trimmed by 0 bases and J by 3 bases, leaving 9 bases between them. Germline assignment: CDR1 SGHRS and CDR2 YFSETQ. This CDR3 comprises 15 residues.

Here the CDR3 DNA reads TGTGCCAGCAGTCCGACCATTAGCGGGGGCGCAGCAGATACGCAGTATTTT. Its translation is CASSPTISGGAADTQYF. The chain is built from TRBV6-6 and TRBJ2-3; 9 nucleotides align to TRBD2. CDR1 is MNHNY, CDR2 SVGAGI, per germline (reference sequence). V dropped 5 bases and J dropped 4; count of bases not matched to a gene: 13. The CDR3 consists of 17 residues.

The chain joins TRBV6-1 to TRBJ2-7; D gene unclear. Germline V gene lookup returns CDR1 MNHNS and CDR2 SASEGT. The V and J ends lost 2 bases and 2 bases respectively, with 7 bases between them. CDR3 length: 13 amino acids. As DNA, the CDR3 is TGTGCCAGCAGTGAAACTAATGCCTACGAGCAGTACTTC. This codes for CASSETNAYEQYF.

The chain is built from TRBV5-4 and TRBJ1-2; TRBD1 agrees at 8 bases. Germline CDR1 SGHNT, CDR2 YYREEE (reference sequence). Germline trimming cut 0 bases from V and 6 bases from J; bases unmatched to any gene: 16. The CDR3 has 18 residues. CDR3 residues: CASSLGPGQGGFRDGYTF. The CDR3 nucleotides read TGTGCCAGCAGCTTGGGTCCTGGACAGGGAGGATTCCGCGATGGCTACACCTTC.

The chain couples TRBV30 to TRBJ1-5; the match to TRBD1 covers 10 bases. Looked up from germline, CDR1 is GTSNPN and CDR2 is SVGIG (reference sequence). The CDR3 contains 15 residues. J was trimmed by 2 bases and V by 2 bases; bases with no gene match: 3. The CDR3 protein is CAWSWGTGGNQPQHF. For the CDR3, the DNA is TGTGCCTGGAGTTGGGGGACAGGGGGCAATCAGCCCCAGCATTTT.

The J gene is TRBJ1-1, the V gene TRBV28; the D gene is possibly TRBD1 (6 bases). The ends were cut back, 4 bases at V and 0 bases at J, with 12 bases in the middle. CDR1 is MDHEN and CDR2 is SYDVKM in the germline V gene. This CDR3 comprises 15 residues. CDR3 nucleotide sequence: TGTGCCAGCAGTTCGGCAGGGGTAATGAACACTGAAGCTTTCTTT. Amino acid sequence: CASSSAGVMNTEAFF. The variable domain in full, with the rest retrieved from reference TRBV28 and TRBJ1-1, is DVKVTQSSRYLVKRTGEKVFLECVQDMDHENMFWYRQDPGLGLRLIYFSYDVKMKEKGDIPEGYSVSREKKERFSLILESASTNQTSMYLCASSSAGVMNTEAFFGQGTRLTVV.

The chain joins TRBV14 to TRBJ2-1, with TRBD2 matching 11 bases. This CDR3 is 16 amino acids long. From germline, CDR1 is SGHDN and CDR2 FVKESK. Unmatched junction bases numbered 7, after V lost 2 bases and J lost 7 bases. The CDR3 nucleotides are TGTGCCAGCAGCCAATTGAATCTAGCGGGGGGTAATGAGCAGTTCTTC. Protein sequence: CASSQLNLAGGNEQFF.

The chain is built from TRBV13 and TRBJ2-3, with 9 positions matching TRBD2. From germline, CDR1 is PRHDT and CDR2 FYEKMQ (reference sequence). With V trimmed by 6 bases and J by 1 base, 5 bases remained unmatched. CDR3 length: 15 amino acids. The CDR3 sequence: CASSILAGRTDTQYF. The CDR3 DNA reads as TGTGCCAGCAGTATCCTAGCGGGACGCACAGATACGCAGTATTTT.

This clone has only a few counts. This rearrangement joins TRBV5-1 to TRBJ2-1, with a tentative D call TRBD1 (5 bases). Trimming cost V 3 bases and J 10 bases, with 17 bases left between them. The CDR3 spans 14 residues. Germline CDR1 and CDR2: SGHRS and YFSETQ. The CDR3 reads CASSYNTGAGEQFF. Here the CDR3 DNA reads TGCGCCAGCAGCTACAATACAGGAGCAGGCGAGCAGTTCTTC.

V gene TRBV6-1 combines with J gene TRBJ1-3; 8 bases match TRBD1. Unmatched junction bases numbered 6, after V lost 0 bases and J lost 8 bases. The CDR3 loop spans 15 amino acids. The germline CDR1 and CDR2 sequences are MNHNS and SASEGT. DNA for the CDR3: TGTGCCAGCAGTGAAGCTTGGACAGGGAGGGACACCATATATTTT. Its translation is CASSEAWTGRDTIYF.

CDR3: CASSLTSEGQETQYF. The DNA for the CDR3 is TGTGCCAGCAGCTTGACTAGTGAGGGCCAAGAGACCCAGTACTTC. The chain couples TRBV5-5 to TRBJ2-5; TRBD2 is a possible D gene (5 bases). The CDR3 totals 15 residues. In germline, CDR1 is SGHKS, CDR2 YYEKEE (reference sequence). V was cut by 1 base and J by 1 base, with 11 bases left in between.

The J gene is TRBJ1-2, the V gene TRBV6-5; 7 nucleotides line up with TRBD1. The CDR3 sequence is 15 residues long. Trimming cost V 7 bases and J 1 base; bases outside gene matches: 9. Germline V gene data show CDR1 as MNHEY and CDR2 as SVGAGI. The CDR3 DNA sequence: TGTGCCAGCACCTCCCGGGACAGCATTAACTATGGCTACACCTTC. Its translation: CASTSRDSINYGYTF.